This is a list of T cell receptor beta chains from one sample in a study of T cell responses to AZD1222 COVID-19 vaccine. TCRdb's copy holds only in-frame clones and misses some; the assay was immunoSEQ multiplex PCR. The profile shows 97,000 or so clones, more than 75% of them singletons. The material sequenced was peripheral blood, taken on day 0 of AZD1222 vaccination. The source of these receptors is an adult in good health. Each CDR3 is given with its conserved first and last residue. D genes are given only for firm matches. Clone size is shown for a subset of rows, as once, few, many or a class of expanded clone.

TRBD1	.	TRBV9	TRBJ1-1	CASSVGATGGGMNTEAFF	TGTGCCAGCAGCGTAGGAGCAACAGGGGGCGGAATGAACACTGAAGCTTTCTTT
TRBD1	few	TRBV27	TRBJ2-7	CASSQTGYGYEQYF	TGTGCCAGCAGCCAGACAGGGTACGGGTACGAGCAGTACTTC
.	.	TRBV27	TRBJ2-3	CASRDFRGGSTDTQYF	TGTGCCAGTCGTGATTTCAGGGGAGGTAGCACAGATACGCAGTATTTT
TRBD2	.	TRBV9	TRBJ2-7	CASSETSGITYEQYF	TGTGCCAGCAGCGAGACTAGCGGGATTACCTACGAGCAGTACTTC
TRBD1	.	TRBV4-1	TRBJ1-2	CASRRTGEWYGYTF	TGCGCCAGCAGGCGGACAGGGGAGTGGTATGGCTACACCTTC
.	.	TRBV5-6	TRBJ1-6	CASSQSPYNSPLHF	TGTGCCAGCAGCCAAAGTCCTTATAATTCACCCCTCCACTTT
.	.	TRBV7-2	TRBJ2-2	CATKGGLNTGELFF	TGTGCCACCAAAGGGGGACTCAACACCGGGGAGCTGTTTTTT
.	.	TRBV25-1	TRBJ2-6	CASSLLVGHSGANVLTF	TGTGCCAGCAGTCTCCTCGTGGGGCATTCGGGGGCCAACGTCCTGACTTTC
.	.	TRBV27	TRBJ2-1	CASSLSTPVHHIF	TGTGCCAGCAGTTTATCGACCCCCGTTCACCATATCTTC
.	.	TRBV5-8	TRBJ2-3	CASSHPGRGDADTQYF	TGTGCCAGCAGCCACCCTGGGCGGGGAGATGCAGATACGCAGTATTTT
.	.	TRBV7-9	TRBJ2-6	CASSRSMGVNVLTF	TGTGCCAGCAGCCGCTCCATGGGAGTCAACGTCCTGACTTTC
TRBD2	.	TRBV24-1	TRBJ2-1	CATSDTGPSGGGNEQFF	TGTGCCACCAGTGATACTGGACCCTCGGGAGGGGGGAATGAGCAGTTCTTC
.	.	TRBV19	TRBJ2-1	CASSIGLAEQFF	TGTGCCAGTAGTATTGGCCTAGCTGAGCAGTTCTTC
TRBD1	once	TRBV7-9	TRBJ1-5	CASSFSSGTENQPQHF	TGTGCCAGCAGCTTTTCCTCCGGGACAGAGAATCAGCCCCAGCATTTT
TRBD1	.	TRBV19	TRBJ2-3	CASRGQGALSTDTQYF	TGTGCCAGTAGGGGACAGGGGGCTTTAAGCACAGATACGCAGTATTTT
TRBD2	.	TRBV10-3	TRBJ2-2	CAISELAGKLGGELFF	TGTGCCATCAGTGAACTAGCGGGAAAGTTAGGCGGGGAGCTGTTTTTT
.	.	TRBV11-2	TRBJ2-7	CASSLNSGSYEQYF	TGTGCCAGCAGCCTTAACAGCGGTAGCTACGAGCAGTACTTC
.	.	TRBV10-3	TRBJ2-1	CAISELGSGFSYNEQFF	TGTGCCATCAGTGAGTTGGGTAGCGGATTCTCCTACAATGAGCAGTTCTTC
TRBD1	.	TRBV5-1	TRBJ2-5	CASSQGQGQQTQYF	TGCGCCAGCAGCCAAGGACAGGGGCAACAGACCCAGTACTTC
TRBD1	.	TRBV19	TRBJ1-5	CAIAGTGNQPQHF	TGTGCCATCGCCGGGACAGGGAATCAGCCCCAGCATTTT
.	once	TRBV10-3	TRBJ1-2	CATTKAGRSNYGYTF	TGTGCCACCACTAAGGCGGGACGGTCTAACTATGGCTACACCTTC
TRBD2	.	TRBV30	TRBJ2-7	CAWSGTSGRAGYEQYF	TGTGCCTGGAGTGGGACTAGCGGGAGGGCCGGCTACGAGCAGTACTTC
.	.	TRBV12-3/TRBV12-4	TRBJ2-7	CASSTDPLRQYF	TGTGCCAGCAGCACCGACCCCTTAAGGCAGTACTTC
.	.	TRBV5-1	TRBJ2-1	CASSKTRGEQFF	TGCGCCAGCAGTAAGACTAGGGGTGAGCAGTTCTTC
.	.	TRBV6-2/TRBV6-3	TRBJ2-1	CASSYSKNQWSSQQFF	TGTGCCAGCAGTTACTCGAAGAACCAGTGGTCGTCACAGCAGTTCTTC
TRBD2	.	TRBV28	TRBJ2-1	CASSLVDAGRAVYEQFF	TGTGCCAGCAGTTTAGTGGATGCCGGGAGGGCCGTCTATGAGCAGTTCTTC
.	.	TRBV4-3	TRBJ1-3	CASSQGSGNTIYF	TGCGCCAGCAGCCAGGGATCTGGAAACACCATATATTTT